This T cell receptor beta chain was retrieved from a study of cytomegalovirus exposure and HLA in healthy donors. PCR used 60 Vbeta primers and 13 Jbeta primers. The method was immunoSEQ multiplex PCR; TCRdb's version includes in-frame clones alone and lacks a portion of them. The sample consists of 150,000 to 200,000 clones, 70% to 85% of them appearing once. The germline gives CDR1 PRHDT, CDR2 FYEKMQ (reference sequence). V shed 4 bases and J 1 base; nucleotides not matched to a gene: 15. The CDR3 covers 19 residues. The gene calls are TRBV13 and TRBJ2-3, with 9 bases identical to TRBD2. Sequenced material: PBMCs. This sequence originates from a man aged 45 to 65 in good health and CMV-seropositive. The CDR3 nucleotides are TGTGCCAGCAGCTCCCGAGGGAGCGGGGGGTTCTGGGGCACAGATACGCAGTATTTT. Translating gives CASSSRGSGGFWGTDTQYF.